This record concerns one T cell receptor (beta chain) sequence. The antigen is undetermined. These data originate in a study of beta chain features in type 1 diabetes. Every bit of the isolated RNA underwent reverse transcription, so sequencing read expressed TCRB transcripts. The data were produced by immunoSEQ multiplex PCR, yet TCRdb's version contains in-frame clones alone and is incomplete. The sample carries around 690,000 clones, under 15% recorded once. The CDR3 length is 16 residues. The germline gives CDR1 MNHEY, CDR2 SMNVEV (reference sequence). V lost 5 bases and J 0 bases, leaving 11 bases between the germline ends. Sorting gave populations that all exceeded 98% purity. General study results and limits: Patients with Type 1 diabetes showed moderately but significantly shorter TCRB CDR3s in all four CD4+ subsets.

What was sequenced was naive CD4+ T cells from blood. The TCR sequence derives from a man aged 25 to 40 with type 1 diabetes. The V call is TRBV27, the J call TRBJ2-6; D gene unclear. The CDR3 DNA is TGTGCCAGCAGTCGTGACATGGGCTCTGGGGCCAACGTCCTGACTTTC. It specifies CASSRDMGSGANVLTF.